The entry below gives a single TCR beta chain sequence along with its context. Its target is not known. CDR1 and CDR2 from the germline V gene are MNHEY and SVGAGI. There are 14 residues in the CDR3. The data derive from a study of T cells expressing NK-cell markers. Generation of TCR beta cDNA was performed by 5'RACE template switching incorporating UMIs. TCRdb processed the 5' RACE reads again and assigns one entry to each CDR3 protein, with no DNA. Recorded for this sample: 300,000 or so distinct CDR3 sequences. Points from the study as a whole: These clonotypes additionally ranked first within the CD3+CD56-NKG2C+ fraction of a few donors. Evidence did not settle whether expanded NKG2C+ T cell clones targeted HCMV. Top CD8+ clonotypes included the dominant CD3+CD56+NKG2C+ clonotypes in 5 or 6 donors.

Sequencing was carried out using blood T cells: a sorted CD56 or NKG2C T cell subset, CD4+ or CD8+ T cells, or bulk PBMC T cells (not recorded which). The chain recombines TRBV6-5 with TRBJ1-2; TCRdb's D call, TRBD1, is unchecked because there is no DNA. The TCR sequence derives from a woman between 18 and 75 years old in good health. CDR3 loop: CASSSWDRSYGYTF.